These T cell receptor beta chains were read from a single sample in a study of CD8 T cells in Susac syndrome. In TCRdb, the immunoSEQ multiplex PCR reads were re-called with MiXCR into one record per CDR3 protein. The data contain under 150,000 distinct CDR3 sequences, around 94% of them singletons. The sample was CD8+ T cells from PBMCs. These receptors were taken from a human donor in good health. Each CDR3 is given with its conserved first and last residue. The order of the fields is D gene, V gene, J gene, CDR3 length, clone size, CDR3 protein, CDR3 DNA. D genes are given only for firm matches. Where a row states a size, it is once, few, many or the class of an expanded clone; other rows omit it.

>TRBD2|TRBV7-8|TRBJ2-7|14|.
CASSVSGSGYEQYF
TGTGCCAGCAGCGTTAGCGGGAGTGGCTACGAGCAGTACTTC
>.|TRBV20-1|TRBJ2-7|14|.
CSASSVTSSYEQYF
TGCAGTGCTAGTTCGGTCACGTCCTCCTACGAGCAGTACTTC
>.|TRBV20-1|TRBJ2-7|15|.
CSATRERDSSYEQYF
TGCAGTGCTACTCGAGAGCGGGACAGCTCCTACGAGCAGTACTTC
>.|TRBV5-1|TRBJ2-5|12|.
CASSLDYETQYF
TGCGCCAGCAGCTTGGATTACGAGACCCAGTACTTC
>.|TRBV29-1|TRBJ2-7|10|.
CSVGDYEQYF
TGCAGCGTTGGTGACTACGAGCAGTACTTC
>.|TRBV7-9|TRBJ2-7|13|.
CASSPDTSYEQYF
TGTGCCAGCAGCCCGGACACGTCCTACGAGCAGTACTTC
>TRBD2|TRBV6-5|TRBJ2-2|17|.
CASSYGAGDLNTGELFF
TGTGCCAGCAGTTACGGCGCGGGAGATCTGAACACCGGGGAGCTGTTTTTT
>TRBD1|TRBV7-6|TRBJ2-7|12|.
CASSLDGDRVTF
TGTGCCAGCAGCTTAGACGGGGACAGGGTGACCTTC
>.|TRBV29-1|TRBJ2-7|13|.
CSVVGTSTYEQYF
TGCAGCGTTGTTGGGACTTCGACCTACGAGCAGTACTTC
>.|TRBV28|TRBJ2-7|13|.
CASSDTFPYEQYF
TGTGCCAGCAGTGATACTTTTCCCTACGAGCAGTACTTC
>.|TRBV9|TRBJ2-2|14|.
CASSVGGNGGELFF
TGTGCCAGCAGCGTAGGAGGGAACGGCGGGGAGCTGTTTTTT
>.|TRBV20-1|TRBJ2-7|13|.
CSARKRGEYEQYF
TGCAGTGCTAGGAAAAGGGGGGAATACGAGCAGTACTTC
>.|TRBV30|TRBJ1-2|12|.
CAWIQGSYGYTF
TGTGCCTGGATTCAGGGTAGCTATGGCTACACCTTC
>TRBD2|TRBV29-1|TRBJ2-1|12|.
CSVLAPYNEQFF
TGCAGCGTACTAGCGCCCTACAATGAGCAGTTCTTC
>.|TRBV5-1|TRBJ2-1|13|.
CASRFDTNNEQFF
TGCGCCAGCAGATTTGACACAAACAATGAGCAGTTCTTC
>TRBD1|TRBV5-1|TRBJ1-4|13|.
CASSARDSEKLFF
TGCGCCAGCAGCGCCCGGGACAGTGAAAAACTGTTTTTT
>TRBD1|TRBV4-3|TRBJ2-1|13|.
CASSLRTGNEQFF
TGCGCCAGCAGCCTTCGGACAGGGAATGAGCAGTTCTTC
>.|TRBV9|TRBJ2-1|12|.
CASSAGVNEQFF
TGTGCCAGCAGCGCCGGGGTCAATGAGCAGTTCTTC
>.|TRBV7-9|TRBJ2-1|17|.
CASSLGPPVAYYNEQFF
TGTGCCAGCAGCTTAGGCCCGCCTGTGGCGTACTACAATGAGCAGTTCTTC
>.|TRBV27|TRBJ2-5|14|.
CASGRGGEIGTQYF
TGTGCCTCCGGCCGGGGCGGAGAGATAGGGACCCAGTACTTC
>.|TRBV24-1|TRBJ2-3|16|.
CATSAQPYIFRDTQYF
TGTGCCACCAGTGCGCAGCCGTACATTTTTCGAGATACGCAGTATTTT
>TRBD2|TRBV28|TRBJ2-5|15|.
CASSLYSGEGETQYF
TGTGCCAGCAGTTTATATTCGGGGGAGGGGGAGACCCAGTACTTC
>.|TRBV6-4|TRBJ2-5|16|.
CASSDPTAQGQETQYF
TGTGCCAGCAGTGACCCGACAGCCCAAGGACAAGAGACCCAGTACTTC
>.|TRBV29-1|TRBJ2-6|15|once
CSVVIDGSGANVLTF
TGCAGCGTTGTAATAGACGGCTCTGGGGCCAACGTCCTGACTTTC
>.|TRBV12-3/TRBV12-4|TRBJ2-5|13|.
CASSPGFEETQYF
TGTGCCAGCAGCCCAGGGTTCGAAGAGACCCAGTACTTC
>.|TRBV7-9|TRBJ2-5|13|.
CASSWDPQETQYF
TGTGCCAGCAGCTGGGACCCTCAAGAGACCCAGTACTTC
>TRBD2|TRBV4-2|TRBJ2-1|18|.
CASSQVRFVASGYNEQFF
TGTGCCAGCAGCCAAGTTAGGTTCGTGGCTAGCGGCTACAATGAGCAGTTCTTC
>TRBD2|TRBV2|TRBJ2-1|13|.
CASRPGLTNEQFF
TGTGCCAGCAGACCGGGACTAACAAATGAGCAGTTCTTC
>TRBD1|TRBV4-2|TRBJ2-7|15|.
CASSQAGTGGYEQYF
TGTGCCAGCAGCCAAGCGGGGACAGGGGGTTACGAGCAGTACTTC
>TRBD1|TRBV5-4|TRBJ2-1|12|once
CASSLGQGASFF
TGTGCCAGCAGCCTCGGACAGGGGGCCTCGTTCTTC
>.|TRBV11-2|TRBJ2-7|14|.
CASSTEGYGYEQYF
TGTGCCAGCAGCACTGAGGGTTACGGCTACGAGCAGTACTTC